These 10 T cell receptor beta chains were all obtained from the same sample, sequenced in a study of T cells in Graves' hyperthyroidism and ophthalmopathy. The source material, RNA transcripts, was used to amplify TCR beta CDR3 regions. HTBI primers were used for first-round RT-PCR of the TCR CDR3. One entry per CDR3 protein, called by TCRdb with MiXCR from the multiplex PCR reads. The table lists roughly 530,000 distinct CDR3 sequences, about 15% of them singletons. The sample comprised blood. The source is a woman aged 18-29 years with Graves' ophthalmopathy.

The V and J genes are TRBV6-1 and TRBJ1-2; a possible D gene is TRBD1 (5 bases). In germline, CDR1 is MNHNS, CDR2 SASEGT. The CDR3 covers 13 residues. V shed 8 bases and J shed 4 bases, with 14 bases lying between them. CDR3 DNA sequence: TGTGCCAGCGGGACCGGGGTGGGCTATGGCTACACCTTC. The encoded protein is CASGTGVGYGYTF.

The rearrangement uses TRBV6-1 and TRBJ2-6; the match to TRBD1 covers 7 bases. Trimming removed 2 bases from V and 4 bases from J; junction bases left unmatched: 8. The CDR3 runs to 17 residues. Germline values: CDR1 MNHNS, CDR2 SASEGT. CDR3 amino acids: CASSEKGTASGANVLTF. CDR3 in DNA: TGTGCCAGCAGTGAAAAGGGGACAGCTTCCGGGGCCAACGTCCTGACTTTC.

The rearrangement links TRBV18 to TRBJ1-1; 7 bases align to TRBD1. This CDR3 has 16 residues. Trimming at V came to 3 bases and at J to 0 bases, leaving 7 bases not matched to a gene. Germline loops: CDR1 KGHSH, CDR2 LQKENI. CDR3 in DNA: TGTGCCAGCTCACCCATTCCGGGACAGCTGAACACTGAAGCTTTCTTT. Protein product: CASSPIPGQLNTEAFF.

The chain joins TRBV15 to TRBJ1-3; a possible D gene is TRBD1 (6 bases). The CDR3 consists of 14 residues. The V and J ends lost 9 bases and 1 base respectively, with 13 bases between them. Germline V CDR1 and CDR2: LNHNV, YYDKDF (reference sequence). DNA of the CDR3: TGTGCCACGGGACATTTAACGTCTGGAAACACCATATATTTT. Protein: CATGHLTSGNTIYF.

The chain joins TRBV4-1 to TRBJ2-5; 8 nucleotides match TRBD2. The CDR3 totals 19 residues. The V gene's germline CDR1 is MGHRA and CDR2 YSYEKL. The junction had 17 bases not matched to a gene; V was cut back by 1 base and J by 4 bases. The CDR3 DNA reads TGCGCCAGCAGCCAAGTTAGTTCATTGAAGACTAGCGATTCAGAGACCCAGTACTTC. Its translation is CASSQVSSLKTSDSETQYF.

The chain is built from TRBV30 and TRBJ1-2, with no clear D. CDR3 length: 16 residues. Germline-derived CDR1 and CDR2 are GTSNPN and SVGIG (reference sequence). V was shortened by 3 bases and J by 4 bases, with 21 bases between the two germline ends. CDR3 coding DNA: TGTGCCTGGAGCAAGACCCGGGATCGTGCTGGCTATGGCTACACCTTC. The encoded protein is CAWSKTRDRAGYGYTF. The full variable domain, its missing parts supplied by reference TRBV30 and TRBJ1-2, is SQTIHQWPATLVQPVGSPLSLECTVEGTSNPNLYWYRQAAGRGLQLLFYSVGIGQISSEVPQNLSASRPQDRQFILSSKKLLLSDSGFYLCAWSKTRDRAGYGYTFGSGTRLTVV.

In this sample, this clonotype turned up many times. The chain has TRBV7-9 and TRBJ2-5, with D hard to call. This CDR3 comprises 15 residues. Trimming left V 5 bases short and J 4 bases short, with 17 bases between. Germline-derived CDR1 and CDR2 are SEHNR and FQNEAQ (reference sequence). CDR3 nucleotide sequence: TGTGCCAGCAGCCCTCCCTCGTTGGAGCGAGAGACCCAGTACTTC. This translates into CASSPPSLERETQYF.

This clonotype was observed many times. The chain uses TRBV7-3 and TRBJ1-4, with D tentatively TRBD1 (5 bases). Germline-derived CDR1 and CDR2 are SGHTA and FQGTGA. The CDR3 contains 14 residues. V gave up 5 bases and J gave up 7 bases, with 14 bases separating them. The CDR3 coding sequence is TGTGCCAGCAGCGCAGGTGGGGCAGGTGAAAAACTGTTTTTT. As protein: CASSAGGAGEKLFF. The variable domain in full, with the rest retrieved from reference TRBV7-3 and TRBJ1-4, is GAGVSQTPSNKVTEKGKYVELRCDPISGHTALYWYRQSLGQGPEFLIYFQGTGAADDSGLPNDRFFAVRPEGSVSTLKIQRTERGDSAVYLCASSAGGAGEKLFFGSGTQLSVL.

This clonotype occurred many times. J is TRBJ1-5 and V is TRBV24-1, with no clear D. This CDR3 has 13 amino acids. V lost 6 bases, J lost 1 base, and 6 bases lay in between. Germline V lookup: CDR1 KGHDR, CDR2 SFDVKD. In nucleotides, the CDR3 is TGTGCCACCAGTTTAGGGAGCAATCAGCCCCAGCATTTT. Its translation is CATSLGSNQPQHF.

Points on this clonotype: This clone may be a read error of a much larger clone one base away. The rearrangement links TRBV7-6 to TRBJ2-7; 9 nucleotides line up with TRBD2. This CDR3 contains 14 residues. Germline loops: CDR1 SGHVS, CDR2 FNYEAQ. The CDR3 bases are TGTGCCAGCAGCTTAGGCGGGAGGGGCTACGAGCAGCACTTC. It is translated as CASSLGGRGYEQHF.